The clone carrying this T cell receptor (beta chain) was recorded at least ten times. The sample is drawn from a study of response to subunit inactivated influenza vaccine. Germline CDR1 is MGHRA and CDR2 is YSYEKL. Trimming at V came to 4 bases and at J to 1 base, leaving 9 bases not matched to a gene. The CDR3 contains 16 residues. TCRdb reanalysed the RT-PCR reads using MiXCR and keeps one entry per CDR3 protein. Here the sample spans 550,000 to 650,000 distinct CDR3 sequences, over 9.5% being singletons. This rearrangement joins TRBV4-1 to TRBJ2-5; TRBD1 agrees at 7 bases. Sequences were derived from PBMCs from blood, sampled on the day of vaccination. This TCR was sampled from a man aged 45-65 years who received an inactivated influenza vaccine. The CDR3 nucleotides are TGCGCCAGCAGCCTACACAGGGGTTATCCCCAAGAGACCCAGTACTTC. It specifies CASSLHRGYPQETQYF.